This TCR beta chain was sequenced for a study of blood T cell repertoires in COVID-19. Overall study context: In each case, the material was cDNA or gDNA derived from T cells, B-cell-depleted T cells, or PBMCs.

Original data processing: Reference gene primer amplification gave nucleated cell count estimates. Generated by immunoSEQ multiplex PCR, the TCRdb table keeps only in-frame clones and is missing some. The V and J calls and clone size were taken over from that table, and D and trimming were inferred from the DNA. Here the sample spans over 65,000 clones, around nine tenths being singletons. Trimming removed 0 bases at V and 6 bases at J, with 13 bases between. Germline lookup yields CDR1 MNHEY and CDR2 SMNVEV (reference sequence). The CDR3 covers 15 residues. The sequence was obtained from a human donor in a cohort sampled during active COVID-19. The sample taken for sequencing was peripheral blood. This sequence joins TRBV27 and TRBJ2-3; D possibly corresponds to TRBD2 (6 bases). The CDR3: CASSLSGGIGDTQYF. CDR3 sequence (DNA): TGTGCCAGCAGTTTATCAGGCGGGATAGGGGATACGCAGTATTTT.